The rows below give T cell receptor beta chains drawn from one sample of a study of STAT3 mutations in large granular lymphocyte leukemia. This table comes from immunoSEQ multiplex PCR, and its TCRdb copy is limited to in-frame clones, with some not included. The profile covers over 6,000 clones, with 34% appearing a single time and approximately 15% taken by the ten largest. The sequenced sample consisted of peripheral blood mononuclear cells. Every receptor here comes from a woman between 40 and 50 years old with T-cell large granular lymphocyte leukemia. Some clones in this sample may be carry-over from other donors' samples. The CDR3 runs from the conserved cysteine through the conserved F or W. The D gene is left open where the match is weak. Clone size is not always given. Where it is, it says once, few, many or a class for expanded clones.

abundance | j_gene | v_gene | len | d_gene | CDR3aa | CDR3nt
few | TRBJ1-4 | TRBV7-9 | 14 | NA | CASSLVTTNEKLFF | TGTGCCAGCAGCTTAGTTACAACTAATGAAAAACTGTTTTTT
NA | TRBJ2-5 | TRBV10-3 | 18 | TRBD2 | CAISESQILAGGRETQYF | TGTGCCATCAGTGAGTCGCAAATACTAGCGGGGGGTCGAGAGACCCAGTACTTC
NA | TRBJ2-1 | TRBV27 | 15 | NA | CASRTDRIAYNEQFF | TGTGCCAGCCGCACGGACAGAATCGCCTACAATGAGCAGTTCTTC
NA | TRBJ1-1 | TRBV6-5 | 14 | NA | CASSYSRSWGAAFF | TGTGCCAGCAGTTACTCACGTAGTTGGGGGGCTGCTTTCTTT
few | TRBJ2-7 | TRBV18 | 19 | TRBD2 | CASSPRSAGGADPRYEQYF | TGTGCCAGCTCACCAAGGTCAGCGGGAGGGGCCGACCCCAGGTACGAGCAGTACTTC
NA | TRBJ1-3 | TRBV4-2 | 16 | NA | CASSQEPRFTGNTIYF | TGTGCCAGCAGCCAAGAGCCTCGGTTTACTGGAAACACCATATATTTT
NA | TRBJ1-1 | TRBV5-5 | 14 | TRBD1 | CASSFRPQTGEAFF | TGTGCCAGCAGCTTCCGGCCTCAGACAGGGGAGGCTTTCTTT
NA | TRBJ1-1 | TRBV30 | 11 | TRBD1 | CASVTGAEAFF | TGTGCCTCCGTGACAGGGGCTGAAGCTTTCTTT
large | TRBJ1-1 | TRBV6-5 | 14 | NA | CASSYSFLDTEAFF | TGTGCCAGCAGTTACTCTTTCCTAGACACTGAAGCTTTCTTT
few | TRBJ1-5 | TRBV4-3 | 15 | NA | CASSQDRSGNQPQHF | TGCGCCAGCAGCCAAGATCGCAGTGGCAATCAGCCCCAGCATTTT
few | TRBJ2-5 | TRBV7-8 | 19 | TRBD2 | CASSLARVVAGDLQETQYF | TGTGCCAGCAGCTTAGCGCGGGTAGTAGCGGGGGACCTCCAAGAGACCCAGTACTTC
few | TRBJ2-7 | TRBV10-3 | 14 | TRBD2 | CAISASIAGEEQYF | TGTGCCATCAGTGCTTCTATAGCGGGAGAAGAGCAGTACTTC
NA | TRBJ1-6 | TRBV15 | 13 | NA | CATSPQGNSPLHF | TGTGCCACCAGCCCGCAGGGGAATTCACCCCTCCACTTT
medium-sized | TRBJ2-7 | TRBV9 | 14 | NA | CASSGYGQGYEQYF | TGTGCCAGCAGCGGGTACGGGCAGGGCTACGAGCAGTACTTC
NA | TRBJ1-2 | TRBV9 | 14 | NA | CASSVGGGVAGYTF | TGTGCCAGCAGCGTAGGGGGCGGGGTCGCCGGCTACACCTTC
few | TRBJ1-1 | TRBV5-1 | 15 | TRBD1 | CASSPITGVGTEAFF | TGCGCCAGCAGCCCCATTACAGGGGTAGGCACTGAAGCTTTCTTT
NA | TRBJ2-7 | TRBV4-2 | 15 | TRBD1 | CASSQSTGGYDEQYF | TGTGCCAGCAGCCAGTCGACAGGGGGCTACGACGAGCAGTACTTC
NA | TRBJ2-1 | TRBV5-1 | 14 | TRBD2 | CASSSGLAGDEQFF | TGCGCCAGCAGCTCGGGACTAGCGGGAGATGAGCAGTTCTTC
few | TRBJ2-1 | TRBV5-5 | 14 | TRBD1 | CASSEGQMYNEQFF | TGTGCCAGCAGCGAGGGACAGATGTACAATGAGCAGTTCTTC
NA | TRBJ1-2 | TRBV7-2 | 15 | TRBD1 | CASSLLQGQYYGYTF | TGTGCCAGCAGCTTACTACAGGGGCAATATTATGGCTACACCTTC
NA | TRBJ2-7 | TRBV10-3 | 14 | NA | CAISETDRTYEQYF | TGTGCCATCAGTGAGACCGACCGAACCTACGAGCAGTACTTC
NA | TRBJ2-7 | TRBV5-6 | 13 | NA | CASSFGISDEQYF | TGTGCCAGCAGCTTCGGAATCAGCGACGAGCAGTACTTC
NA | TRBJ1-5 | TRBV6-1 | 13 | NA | CASIRGRGQPQHF | TGTGCCAGCATAAGGGGTCGGGGTCAGCCCCAGCATTTT
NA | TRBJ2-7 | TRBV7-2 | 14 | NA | CASSPQATFYEQYF | TGTGCCAGCAGCCCACAGGCGACATTCTACGAGCAGTACTTC
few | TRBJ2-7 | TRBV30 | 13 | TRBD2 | CAWESGRGYEQYF | TGTGCCTGGGAAAGCGGGAGGGGCTACGAGCAGTACTTC
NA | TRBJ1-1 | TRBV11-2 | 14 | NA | CASSSAGLNTEAFF | TGTGCCAGCAGCTCCGCGGGGCTGAACACTGAAGCTTTCTTT
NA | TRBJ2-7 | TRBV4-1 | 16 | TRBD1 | CASSQGTGRGSYEQYF | TGCGCCAGCAGCCAGGGTACGGGCAGGGGGTCCTACGAGCAGTACTTC
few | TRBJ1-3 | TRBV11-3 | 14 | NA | CASSSEGAGNTIYF | TGTGCCAGCAGCTCGGAGGGAGCAGGGAACACCATATATTTT
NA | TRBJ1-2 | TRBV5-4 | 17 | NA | CASSPSGAAKRDYGYTF | TGTGCCAGCAGCCCCTCCGGGGCCGCGAAGCGAGACTATGGCTACACCTTC
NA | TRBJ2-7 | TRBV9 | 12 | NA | CASSGAGQEQYF | TGTGCCAGCAGCGGAGCGGGTCAGGAGCAGTACTTC
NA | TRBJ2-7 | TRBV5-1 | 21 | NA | CASSLEQGGARSGGISYEQYF | TGCGCCAGCAGTTTAGAACAGGGGGGCGCGCGCAGCGGGGGGATCTCCTACGAGCAGTACTTC
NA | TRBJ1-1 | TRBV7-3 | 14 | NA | CASSLRRGEPEAFF | TGTGCCAGCAGCTTACGGCGGGGCGAGCCTGAAGCTTTCTTT
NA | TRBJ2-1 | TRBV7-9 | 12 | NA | CASSLDDQSEFF | TGTGCCAGCAGCTTAGATGACCAGAGCGAGTTCTTC
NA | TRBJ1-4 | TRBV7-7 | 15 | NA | CASSLGSGVNEKLFF | TGTGCTAGCAGCTTAGGATCAGGGGTTAATGAAAAACTGTTTTTT
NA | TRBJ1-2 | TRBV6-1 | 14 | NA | CASSEFGTNYGYTF | TGTGCCAGCAGTGAATTTGGGACTAACTATGGCTACACCTTC
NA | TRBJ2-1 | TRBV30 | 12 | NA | CAWSRILNEQFF | TGTGCCTGGAGTCGGATCCTAAATGAGCAGTTCTTC
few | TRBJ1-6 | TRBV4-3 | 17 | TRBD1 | CASSQQHRGLFGSPLHF | TGCGCCAGCAGCCAACAGCACAGGGGTTTGTTTGGTTCACCCCTCCACTTT
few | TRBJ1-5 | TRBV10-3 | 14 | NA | CAISDRQGNQPQHF | TGTGCCATCAGTGACCGACAGGGCAATCAGCCCCAGCATTTT
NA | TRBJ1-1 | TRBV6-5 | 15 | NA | CASSYSSWGNTEAFF | TGTGCCAGCAGTTACTCGAGTTGGGGGAACACTGAAGCTTTCTTT
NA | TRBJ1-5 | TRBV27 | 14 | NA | CASSLSAGSAPQHF | TGTGCCAGCAGTTTATCTGCAGGCTCAGCGCCCCAGCATTTT
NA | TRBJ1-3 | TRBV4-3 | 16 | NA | CASSPEDSFSGNTIYF | TGCGCCAGCAGCCCCGAAGACAGTTTTTCTGGAAACACCATATATTTT
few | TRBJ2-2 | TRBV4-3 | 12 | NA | CASSQDPRRLFF | TGCGCCAGCAGCCAAGATCCCAGGAGGCTGTTTTTT
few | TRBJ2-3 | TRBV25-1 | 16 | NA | CASSEYGERGTDTQYF | TGTGCCAGCAGTGAATATGGGGAAAGAGGCACAGATACGCAGTATTTT
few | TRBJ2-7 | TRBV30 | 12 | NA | CAWNVLTYEQYF | TGTGCCTGGAACGTCCTAACCTACGAGCAGTACTTC
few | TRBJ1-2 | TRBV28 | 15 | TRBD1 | CASSLPRTGNYGYTF | TGTGCCAGCAGTTTACCACGGACAGGGAACTATGGCTACACCTTC
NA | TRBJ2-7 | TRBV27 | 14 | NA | CASSIGGRSYEQYF | TGTGCCAGCTCCATCGGGGGACGTTCCTACGAGCAGTACTTC